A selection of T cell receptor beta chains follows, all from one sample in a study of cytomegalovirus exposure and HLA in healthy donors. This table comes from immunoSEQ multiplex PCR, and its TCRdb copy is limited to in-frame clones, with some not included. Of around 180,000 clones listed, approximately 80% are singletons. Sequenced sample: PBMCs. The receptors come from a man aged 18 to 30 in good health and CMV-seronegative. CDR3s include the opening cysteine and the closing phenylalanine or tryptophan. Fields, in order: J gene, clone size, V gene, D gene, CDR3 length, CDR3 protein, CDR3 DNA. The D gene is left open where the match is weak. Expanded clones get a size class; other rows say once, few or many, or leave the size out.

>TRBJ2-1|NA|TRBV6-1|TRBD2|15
CASSVLSGGQYEQFF
TGTGCCAGCAGTGTTCTTTCGGGGGGTCAATATGAGCAGTTCTTC
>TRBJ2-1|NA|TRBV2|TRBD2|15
CASSETRGGPNEQFF
TGTGCCAGCAGTGAAACCCGGGGGGGCCCCAATGAGCAGTTCTTC
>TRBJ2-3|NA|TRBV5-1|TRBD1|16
CASSLATGASTDTQYF
TGCGCCAGCAGCTTGGCAACAGGGGCATCCACAGATACGCAGTATTTT
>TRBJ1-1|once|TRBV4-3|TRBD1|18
CASSQESSLQGADTEAFF
TGCGCCAGCAGCCAAGAATCAAGTCTACAGGGGGCTGACACTGAAGCTTTCTTT
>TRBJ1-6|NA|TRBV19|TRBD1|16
CASSIVAGGANSPLHF
TGTGCCAGTAGTATAGTGGCAGGGGGTGCGAATTCACCCCTCCACTTT
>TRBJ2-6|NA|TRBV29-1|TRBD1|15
CSARTGPSGANVLTF
TGCAGCGCACGGACAGGACCCTCTGGGGCCAACGTCCTGACTTTC
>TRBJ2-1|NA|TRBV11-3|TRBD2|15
CASSPLAGGDNEQFF
TGTGCCAGCAGCCCACTAGCGGGGGGCGACAATGAGCAGTTCTTC
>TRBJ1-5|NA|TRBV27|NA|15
CASSPRREIGQPQHF
TGTGCCAGCAGCCCCCGGCGGGAAATCGGACAGCCCCAGCATTTT
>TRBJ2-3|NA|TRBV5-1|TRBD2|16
CASSLEASGSTDTQYF
TGCGCCAGCAGCTTGGAGGCTAGCGGGAGCACAGATACGCAGTATTTT
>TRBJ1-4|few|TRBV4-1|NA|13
CASSLGAREKLFF
TGCGCCAGCAGCCTGGGGGCGCGGGAAAAACTGTTTTTT
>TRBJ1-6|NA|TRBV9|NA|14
CASSPRTVASPLHF
TGTGCCAGCAGCCCAAGGACAGTGGCTTCACCCCTCCACTTT
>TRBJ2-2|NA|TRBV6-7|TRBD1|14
CASSPDRGHRGAVF
TGTGCCAGCAGTCCGGACAGGGGACACCGGGGAGCTGTTTTT
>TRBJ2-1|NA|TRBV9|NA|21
CASSVAGPTGEVPPSYNEQFF
TGTGCCAGCAGCGTAGCCGGCCCCACAGGGGAGGTCCCCCCATCCTACAATGAGCAGTTCTTC
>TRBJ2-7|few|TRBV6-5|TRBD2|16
CASSSGTSGGAHEQYF
TGTGCCAGCAGTTCAGGGACTAGCGGGGGGGCCCACGAGCAGTACTTC
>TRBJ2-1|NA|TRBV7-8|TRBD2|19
CASSLGARSGRASYNEQFF
TGTGCCAGCAGCTTAGGCGCTCGGAGCGGGAGGGCCTCCTACAATGAGCAGTTCTTC
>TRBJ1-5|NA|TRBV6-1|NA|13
CASMIRRDQPQHF
TGTGCCAGCATGATCCGACGGGATCAGCCCCAGCATTTT
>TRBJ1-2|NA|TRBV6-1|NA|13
CASTAGMNYGYTF
TGTGCCAGCACTGCAGGGATGAACTATGGCTACACCTTC
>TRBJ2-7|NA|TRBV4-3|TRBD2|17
CASSQVVTSGRIGEQYF
TGCGCCAGCAGCCAAGTGGTGACTAGCGGGAGGATTGGCGAGCAGTACTTC
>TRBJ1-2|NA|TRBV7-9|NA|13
CASSRDNYYGYTF
TGTGCCAGCAGTCGGGACAACTACTATGGCTACACCTTC
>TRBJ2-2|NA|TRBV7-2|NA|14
CASTYYTGTGELFF
TGTGCCAGCACCTACTATACAGGGACCGGGGAGCTGTTTTTT
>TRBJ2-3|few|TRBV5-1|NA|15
CASSLDGLSTDTQYF
TGCGCCAGCAGCTTGGACGGTCTTAGCACAGATACGCAGTATTTT
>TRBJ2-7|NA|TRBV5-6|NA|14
CASSLYQISYEQYF
TGTGCCAGCAGCTTGTACCAGATCTCCTACGAGCAGTACTTC
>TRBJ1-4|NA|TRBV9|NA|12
CASSVDLEELFF
TGTGCCAGCAGCGTAGATCTTGAGGAACTGTTTTTT
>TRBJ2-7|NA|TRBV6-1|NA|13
CASSGLLAYEQYF
TGTGCCAGCAGTGGCCTACTAGCCTACGAGCAGTACTTC
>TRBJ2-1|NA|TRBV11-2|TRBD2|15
CASSLGRGLLNEQFF
TGTGCCAGCAGCTTAGGGCGGGGGTTACTCAATGAGCAGTTCTTC
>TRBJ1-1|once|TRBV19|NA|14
CASSPSVGNTEAFF
TGTGCCAGTAGTCCGAGTGTCGGTAACACTGAAGCTTTCTTT
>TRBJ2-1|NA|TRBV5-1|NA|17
CASSLGLRQSSYNEQFF
TGCGCCAGCAGCTTGGGACTCCGACAGAGCTCCTACAATGAGCAGTTCTTC
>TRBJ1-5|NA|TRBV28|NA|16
CASSLAPQGSNQPQHF
TGTGCCAGCAGTTTAGCGCCTCAGGGGAGCAATCAGCCCCAGCATTTT
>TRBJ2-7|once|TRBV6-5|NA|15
CASSYERGYFYEQYF
TGTGCCAGCAGTTACGAGCGCGGCTATTTCTACGAGCAGTACTTC
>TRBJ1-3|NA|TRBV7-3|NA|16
CASSIGQYSSGNTIYF
TGTGCCAGCAGCATAGGACAGTACAGCTCTGGAAACACCATATATTTT
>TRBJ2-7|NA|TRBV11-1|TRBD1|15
CASSSGQGPFYEQYF
TGTGCCAGCAGCTCGGGACAGGGTCCTTTCTACGAGCAGTACTTC
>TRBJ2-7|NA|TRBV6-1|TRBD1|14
CASRPGQGPYEQYF
TGTGCCAGCAGGCCGGGACAGGGCCCCTACGAGCAGTACTTC
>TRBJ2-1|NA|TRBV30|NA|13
CACYTPDFNEQFF
TGTGCCTGTTATACTCCAGACTTCAATGAGCAGTTCTTC
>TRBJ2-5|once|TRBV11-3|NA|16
CASSLSRAPGQETQYF
TGTGCCAGCAGCCTCTCCCGGGCCCCGGGACAAGAGACCCAGTACTTC
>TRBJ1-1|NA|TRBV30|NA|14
CAWQVLTGGYGRIF
TGTGCCTGGCAAGTACTGACGGGGGGTTATGGTCGGATCTTT
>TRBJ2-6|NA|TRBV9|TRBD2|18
CASSVVQGLFLGANVLTF
TGTGCCAGCAGCGTAGTCCAGGGACTATTTCTGGGGGCCAACGTCCTGACTTTC
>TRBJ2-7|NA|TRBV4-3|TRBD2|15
CASSRRTSGVYEQYF
TGCGCCAGCAGCCGCAGGACTAGCGGAGTATACGAGCAGTACTTC
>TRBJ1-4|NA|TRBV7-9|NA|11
CASSSTEKLFF
TGTGCCAGCAGTTCAACAGAAAAACTGTTTTTT
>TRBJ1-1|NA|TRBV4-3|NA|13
CASSSRWGAEAFF
TGCGCCAGCAGCTCCCGCTGGGGAGCTGAAGCTTTCTTT
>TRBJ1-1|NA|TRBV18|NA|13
CASSPPRNTEAFF
TGTGCCAGCTCACCACCGAGGAACACTGAAGCTTTCTTT
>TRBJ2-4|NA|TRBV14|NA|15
CASSQGGLAKNIQYF
TGTGCCAGCAGCCAAGGGGGACTAGCCAAAAACATTCAGTACTTC
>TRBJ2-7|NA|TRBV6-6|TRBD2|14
CASTTGRVAYEQYF
TGTGCCAGCACCACGGGGAGGGTGGCCTACGAGCAGTACTTC
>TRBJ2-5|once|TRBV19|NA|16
CASSLTRDRYQETQYF
TGTGCCAGTAGTCTAACCAGAGACAGGTACCAAGAGACCCAGTACTTC
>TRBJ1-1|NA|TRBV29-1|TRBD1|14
CSVDPGTGNTEAFF
TGCAGCGTGGACCCCGGGACAGGGAACACTGAAGCTTTCTTT
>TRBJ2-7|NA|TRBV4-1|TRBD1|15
CASSHLGTGEREQYF
TGCGCCAGCAGCCACCTAGGGACAGGGGAGCGCGAGCAGTACTTC
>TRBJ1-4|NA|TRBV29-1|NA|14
CSVGWGLANEKLFF
TGCAGCGTTGGCTGGGGCCTCGCTAATGAAAAACTGTTTTTT
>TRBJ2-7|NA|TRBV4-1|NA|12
CASSQFPDEQYF
TGCGCCAGCAGCCAATTCCCCGACGAGCAGTACTTC
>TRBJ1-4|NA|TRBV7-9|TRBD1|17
CASRLTTAGTGDEKLFF
TGTGCCAGCAGACTAACTACCGCCGGGACAGGGGATGAAAAACTGTTTTTT
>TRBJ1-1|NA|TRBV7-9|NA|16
CASSPTYREIGTEAFF
TGTGCCAGCAGCCCAACTTACAGGGAAATCGGCACTGAAGCTTTCTTT
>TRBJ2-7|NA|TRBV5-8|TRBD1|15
CASGIPGTGLFEQYF
TGTGCCAGCGGGATTCCGGGGACAGGGTTGTTCGAGCAGTACTTC
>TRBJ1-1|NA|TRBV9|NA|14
CASSVTMQNTEAFF
TGTGCCAGCAGCGTAACTATGCAGAACACTGAAGCTTTCTTT
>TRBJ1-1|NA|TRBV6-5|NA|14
CASSYRAGYTEAFF
TGTGCCAGCAGTTACAGGGCGGGGTACACTGAAGCTTTCTTT
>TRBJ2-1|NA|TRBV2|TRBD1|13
CASSRTGRNEQFF
TGTGCCAGCAGTCGGACAGGGCGCAATGAGCAGTTCTTC
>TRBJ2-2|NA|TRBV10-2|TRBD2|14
CASRRGSVTGELFF
TGCGCCAGCAGGCGGGGGAGCGTCACCGGGGAGCTGTTTTTT